This T cell receptor (beta chain) was sequenced for a study of identical twins. Study-wide results and caveats: Twins' excess sharing was less marked for out-of-frame beta sequences. Interpretation of the results relied on cross-sectional statistical analysis and not on following the same donors.

In this sample, this clonotype turned up a few times. Its cognate antigen is unknown. The CDR3 is 16 amino acids. Germline assignment: CDR1 SGHAT and CDR2 FQNNGV. The V and J ends lost 4 bases and 0 bases respectively, with 13 bases between them. TCRdb re-called the 5' RACE reads through MiXCR, storing one row per CDR3 protein. The sample comprises about 250,000 distinct CDR3 sequences, approximately 8% of which are singletons, and over 5% rests with the top ten. These data also formed part of another study, on yellow fever vaccine responses in identical twins.

This clonotype was sampled from a woman younger than 30 in good health. Sequenced material: CD8+ T cells sorted from blood. The rearrangement links TRBV11-2 to TRBJ2-4; D remains ambiguous. This CDR3 is CASSSRVEIAKNIQYF. The CDR3 DNA reads as TGTGCCAGCAGCTCCCGGGTCGAGATAGCCAAAAACATTCAGTACTTC.